The present TCR beta chain was sequenced within a study of early T cells in non-severe SARS-CoV-2 infection. On the study more broadly: Alpha and beta chains were unpaired, from unsorted whole-blood bulk RNA.

Germline CDR1 is KGHSH and CDR2 is LQKENI. V was pared by 2 bases and J by 4 bases, with 7 bases between. The CDR3 runs 13 residues. TCRdb processed the 5' RACE reads anew with MiXCR; each CDR3 protein has one entry. This sample has tens of thousands of distinct CDR3 sequences; about 15% occur once, and the top ten carry around 5.8%. This receptor was taken from an adult who was a healthcare worker with PCR-confirmed SARS-CoV-2 infection or an uninfected control (not recorded which). Sequenced input: whole blood. The J gene is TRBJ2-3, the V gene TRBV18; D not resolved. In nucleotides, the CDR3 is TGTGCCAGCTCACCAGGGTTGGCAGATACGCAGTATTTT. Protein product: CASSPGLADTQYF. The full variable domain, in which reference TRBV18 and TRBJ2-3 provide the parts outside the CDR3, is NAGVMQNPRHLVRRRGQEARLRCSPMKGHSHVYWYRQLPEEGLKFMVYLQKENIIDESGMPKERFSAEFPKEGPSILRIQQVVRGDSAAYFCASSPGLADTQYFGPGTRLTVL.